This TCR beta chain comes out of a study of shared clonotypes between healthy human individuals. The protocol was immunoSEQ multiplex PCR, while the TCRdb copy is restricted to in-frame clones and leaves out a portion. The table lists more than 2 million clones, 93% of them singletons. As concerns this clone: Its antigen is not known.

Study-wide findings and caveats: Naive CD4 clonotype sharing across several donors was approximately 5%. Few donors restricted represented genetic and exposure-history diversity.

The CDR3 consists of 14 residues. Germline assignment: CDR1 SGHNT and CDR2 YYREEE (reference sequence). V dropped 4 bases and J dropped 4 bases, with 14 bases sitting between them. Only CD45RO-negative cells positively selected for CCR7 counted as naive CD8 cells, so terminally differentiated effector memory CD45RA+ cells were excluded. This TCR came from a young man in good health. Some clones in this sample may be carry-over from other donors' samples. The specimen sequenced was naive CD8+ T cells from PBMCs. The chain recombines TRBV5-4 with TRBJ1-2, with D tentatively TRBD1 (5 bases). The CDR3 is CASSARDGLYGYTF. For the CDR3, the DNA is TGTGCCAGCAGCGCGCGGGACGGGCTCTATGGCTACACCTTC.